The clone carrying this T cell receptor beta chain was counted a single time. The target antigen is unknown. The repertoire was sequenced with immunoSEQ multiplex PCR; TCRdb's copy has only in-frame clones and lacks some. The sample contains more than 100,000 clones, around nine tenths of which appear only once. The CDR3 is made up of 12 amino acids. Trimming cost V 6 bases and J 6 bases, with 12 bases left between them. The data stem from a study of T cell responses to AZD1222 COVID-19 vaccine. About the research overall: Second-dose intervals of approximately 4 or approximately 12 weeks were pooled.

Study conclusions and caveats: Unmutated variant regions are reportedly targeted by nearly half of spike-specific TCRs. Repertoires in all cases were sampled only once the peak T cell response had passed. Clonal diversity was possibly underestimated, and the donors were mostly white British, with more females.

This receptor was identified in an adult in good health. Material: peripheral blood, obtained on day 0 of AZD1222 vaccination. J is TRBJ2-7 and V is TRBV12-3 or TRBV12-4; no clear D. CDR3 loop: CASRPPGREQYV. CDR3 coding DNA: TGTGCCAGCAGGCCTCCCGGTCGCGAGCAGTACGTC.